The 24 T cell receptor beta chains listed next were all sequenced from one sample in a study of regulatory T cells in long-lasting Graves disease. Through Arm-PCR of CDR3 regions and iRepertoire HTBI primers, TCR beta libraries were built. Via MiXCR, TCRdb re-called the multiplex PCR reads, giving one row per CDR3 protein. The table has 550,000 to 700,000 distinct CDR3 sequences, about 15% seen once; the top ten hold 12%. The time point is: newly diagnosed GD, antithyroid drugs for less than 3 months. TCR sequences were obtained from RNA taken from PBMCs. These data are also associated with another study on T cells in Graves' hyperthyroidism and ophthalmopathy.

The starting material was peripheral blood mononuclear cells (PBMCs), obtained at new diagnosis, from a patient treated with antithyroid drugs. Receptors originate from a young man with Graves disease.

The CDR3 bases are TGTGCCAGCAGACAGACAGCTAATAGCAATCAGCCCCAGCATTTT. Translated, it gives CASRQTANSNQPQHF. J is TRBJ1-5 and V is TRBV3-1; a possible D gene is TRBD1 (5 bases). The CDR3 runs 15 residues. V lost 6 bases and J 0 bases, leaving 12 bases between the germline ends. Germline V gene sequence: CDR1 LGHDT, CDR2 YNNKEL (reference sequence).

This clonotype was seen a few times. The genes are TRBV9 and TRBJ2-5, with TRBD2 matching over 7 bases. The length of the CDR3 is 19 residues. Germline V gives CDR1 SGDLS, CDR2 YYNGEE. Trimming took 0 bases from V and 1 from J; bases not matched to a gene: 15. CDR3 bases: TGTGCCAGCAGCGTAGATCGGGGTCTAGCGGAAGAGAGCCAAGAGACCCAGTACTTC. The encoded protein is CASSVDRGLAEESQETQYF.

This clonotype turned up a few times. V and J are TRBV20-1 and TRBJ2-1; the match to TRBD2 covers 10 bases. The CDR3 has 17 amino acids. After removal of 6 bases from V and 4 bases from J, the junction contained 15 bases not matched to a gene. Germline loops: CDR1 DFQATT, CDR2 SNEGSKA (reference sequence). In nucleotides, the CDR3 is TGCAGTGCAGGGACCAGCGGGAGGGGGGGATCTTACAATGAGCAGTTCTTC. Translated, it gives CSAGTSGRGGSYNEQFF.

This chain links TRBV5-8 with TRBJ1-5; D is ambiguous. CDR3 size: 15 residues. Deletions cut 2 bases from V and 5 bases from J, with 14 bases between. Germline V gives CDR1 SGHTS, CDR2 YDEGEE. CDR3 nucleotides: TGTGCCAGCAGCTTAGGGTCCGGGTCGGATCAGCCCCAGCATTTT. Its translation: CASSLGSGSDQPQHF.

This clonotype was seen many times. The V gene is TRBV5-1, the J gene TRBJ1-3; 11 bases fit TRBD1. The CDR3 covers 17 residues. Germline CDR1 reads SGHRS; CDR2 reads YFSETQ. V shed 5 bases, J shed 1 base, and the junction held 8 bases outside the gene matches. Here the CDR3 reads CASRSGTGGLSGNTIYF. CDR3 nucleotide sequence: TGCGCCAGCAGGTCCGGGACAGGGGGACTATCTGGAAACACCATATATTTT.

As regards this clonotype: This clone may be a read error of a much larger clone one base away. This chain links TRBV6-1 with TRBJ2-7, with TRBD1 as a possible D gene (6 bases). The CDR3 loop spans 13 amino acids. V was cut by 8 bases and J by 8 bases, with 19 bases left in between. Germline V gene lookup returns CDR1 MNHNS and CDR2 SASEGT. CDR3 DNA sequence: TGTGCCAGCCGAGGGGAAACGGGACACAAGCAGTACTTC. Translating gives CASRGETGHKQYF.

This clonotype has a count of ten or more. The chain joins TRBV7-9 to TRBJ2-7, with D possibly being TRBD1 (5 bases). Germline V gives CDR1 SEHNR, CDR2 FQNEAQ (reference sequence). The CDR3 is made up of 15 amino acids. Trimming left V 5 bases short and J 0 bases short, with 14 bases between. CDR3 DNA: TGTGCCAGCAGCCATCAGGGCCCGAGCTCCTACGAGCAGTACTTC. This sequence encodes CASSHQGPSSYEQYF.

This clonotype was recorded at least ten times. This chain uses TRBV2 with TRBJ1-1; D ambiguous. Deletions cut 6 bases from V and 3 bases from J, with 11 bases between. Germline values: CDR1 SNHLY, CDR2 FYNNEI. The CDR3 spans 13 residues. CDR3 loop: CASSEGVYTEAFF. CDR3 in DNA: TGTGCCAGCAGCGAGGGTGTATACACTGAAGCTTTCTTT. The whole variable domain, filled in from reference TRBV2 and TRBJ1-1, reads EPEVTQTPSHQVTQMGQEVILRCVPISNHLYFYWYRQILGQKVEFLVSFYNNEISEKSEIFDDQFSVERPDGSNFTLKIRSTKLEDSAMYFCASSEGVYTEAFFGQGTRLTVV.

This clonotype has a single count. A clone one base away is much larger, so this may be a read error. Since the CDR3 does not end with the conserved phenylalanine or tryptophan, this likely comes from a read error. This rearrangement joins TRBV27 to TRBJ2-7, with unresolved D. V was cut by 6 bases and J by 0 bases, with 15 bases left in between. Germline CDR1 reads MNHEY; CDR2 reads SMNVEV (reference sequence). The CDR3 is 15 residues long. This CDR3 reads CASSKPGRSSYEQYL. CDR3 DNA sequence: TGTGCCAGCAGCAAACCGGGCCGTAGCTCCTACGAGCAGTACTTA.

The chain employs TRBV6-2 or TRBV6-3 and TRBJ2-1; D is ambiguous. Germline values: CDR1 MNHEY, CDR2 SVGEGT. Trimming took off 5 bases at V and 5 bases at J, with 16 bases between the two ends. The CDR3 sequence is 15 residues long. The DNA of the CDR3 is TGTGCCAGCAGTGAATCGAGAGCCATAAACAATGAGCAGTTCTTC. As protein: CASSESRAINNEQFF.

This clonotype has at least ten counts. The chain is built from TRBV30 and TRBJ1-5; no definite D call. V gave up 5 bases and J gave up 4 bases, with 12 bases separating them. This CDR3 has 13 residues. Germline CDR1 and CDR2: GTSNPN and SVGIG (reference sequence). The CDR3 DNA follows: TGTGCCTGGGGGAGCAGCCTAAATCAGCCCCAGCATTTT. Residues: CAWGSSLNQPQHF.

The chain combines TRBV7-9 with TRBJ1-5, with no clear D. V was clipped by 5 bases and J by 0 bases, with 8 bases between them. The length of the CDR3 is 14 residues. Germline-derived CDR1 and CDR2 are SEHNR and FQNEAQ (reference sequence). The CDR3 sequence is CASSGLNSNQPQHF. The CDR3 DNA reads TGTGCCAGCAGCGGACTGAATAGCAATCAGCCCCAGCATTTT.

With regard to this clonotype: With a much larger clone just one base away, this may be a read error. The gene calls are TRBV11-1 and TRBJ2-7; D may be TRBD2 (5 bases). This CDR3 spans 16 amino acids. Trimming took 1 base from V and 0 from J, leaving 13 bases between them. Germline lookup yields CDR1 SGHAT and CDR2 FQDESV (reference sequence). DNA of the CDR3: TGTGCCAGCAGCTTAGTCGTGCGGGCCAGCTCCTACGAGCAGTACTTC. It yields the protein CASSLVVRASSYEQYF.

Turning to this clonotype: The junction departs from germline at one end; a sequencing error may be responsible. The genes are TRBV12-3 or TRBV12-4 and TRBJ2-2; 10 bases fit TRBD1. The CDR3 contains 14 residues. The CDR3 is CASSWRQGAGEPFF. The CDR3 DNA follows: TGTGCCAGCAGTTGGCGACAGGGGGCCGGGGAGCCGTTTTTT.

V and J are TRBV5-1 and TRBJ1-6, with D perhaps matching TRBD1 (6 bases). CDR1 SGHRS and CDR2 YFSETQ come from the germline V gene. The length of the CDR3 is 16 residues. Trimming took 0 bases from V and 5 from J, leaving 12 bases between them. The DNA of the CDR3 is TGCGCCAGCAGCTTGGGGACAGTCGAAAATAATTCACCCCTCCACTTT. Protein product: CASSLGTVENNSPLHF.

CDR3 DNA: TGTGCCAGCAGTCACCGGGGCAGGGGCTCCCCCTATGGCTACACCTTC. It yields the protein CASSHRGRGSPYGYTF. This chain connects TRBV12-3 or TRBV12-4 to TRBJ1-2; perhaps TRBD1 as D (6 bases). The CDR3 length is 16 residues. V lost 5 bases and J lost 4, with 20 bases in between.

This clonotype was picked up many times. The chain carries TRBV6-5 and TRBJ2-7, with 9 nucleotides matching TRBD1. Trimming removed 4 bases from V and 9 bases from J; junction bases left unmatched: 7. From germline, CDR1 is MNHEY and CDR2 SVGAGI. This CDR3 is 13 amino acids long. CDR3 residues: CASSSGQGPRQYF. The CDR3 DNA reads TGTGCCAGCAGTTCGGGACAGGGCCCCCGGCAGTACTTC.

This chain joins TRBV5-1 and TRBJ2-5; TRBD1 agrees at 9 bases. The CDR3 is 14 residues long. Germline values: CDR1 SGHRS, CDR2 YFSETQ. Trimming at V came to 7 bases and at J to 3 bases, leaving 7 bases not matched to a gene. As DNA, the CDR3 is TGCGCCAGCCAGACGGGACAGGGAGAAGAGACCCAGTACTTC. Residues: CASQTGQGEETQYF.

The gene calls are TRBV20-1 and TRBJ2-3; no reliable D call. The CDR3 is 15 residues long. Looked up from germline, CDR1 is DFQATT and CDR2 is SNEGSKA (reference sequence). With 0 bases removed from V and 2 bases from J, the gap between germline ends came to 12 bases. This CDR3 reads CSARDLVRSTDTQYF. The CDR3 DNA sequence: TGCAGTGCTAGAGATCTGGTCAGATCCACAGATACGCAGTATTTT.

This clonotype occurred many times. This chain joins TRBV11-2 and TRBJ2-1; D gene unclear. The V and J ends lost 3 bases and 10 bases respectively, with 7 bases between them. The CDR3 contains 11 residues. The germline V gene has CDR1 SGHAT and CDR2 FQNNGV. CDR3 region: CASSFAEEQFF. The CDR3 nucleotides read TGTGCCAGCAGCTTCGCAGAGGAGCAGTTCTTC.

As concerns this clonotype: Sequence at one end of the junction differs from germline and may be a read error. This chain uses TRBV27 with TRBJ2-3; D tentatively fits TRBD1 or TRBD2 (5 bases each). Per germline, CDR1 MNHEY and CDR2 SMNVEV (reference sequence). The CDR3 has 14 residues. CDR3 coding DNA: TGTGCCGGCAGTTCCTTAGCGAGCACAGGTACGCAGTATTTT. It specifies CAGSSLASTGTQYF.

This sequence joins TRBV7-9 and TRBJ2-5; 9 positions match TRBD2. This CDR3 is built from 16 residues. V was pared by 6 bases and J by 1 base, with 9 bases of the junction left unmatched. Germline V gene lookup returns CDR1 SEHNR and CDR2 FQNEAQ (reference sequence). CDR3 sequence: CASRATLAGLQETQYF. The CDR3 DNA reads TGTGCCAGCAGGGCGACACTAGCGGGCCTCCAAGAGACCCAGTACTTC.

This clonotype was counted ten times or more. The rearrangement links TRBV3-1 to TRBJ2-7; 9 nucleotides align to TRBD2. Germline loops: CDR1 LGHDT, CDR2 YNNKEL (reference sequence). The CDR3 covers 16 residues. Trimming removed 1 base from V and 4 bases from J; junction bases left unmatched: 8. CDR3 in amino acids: CASSQAFGTSNYEQYF. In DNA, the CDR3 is TGTGCCAGCAGCCAAGCCTTCGGGACTAGCAATTACGAGCAGTACTTC.

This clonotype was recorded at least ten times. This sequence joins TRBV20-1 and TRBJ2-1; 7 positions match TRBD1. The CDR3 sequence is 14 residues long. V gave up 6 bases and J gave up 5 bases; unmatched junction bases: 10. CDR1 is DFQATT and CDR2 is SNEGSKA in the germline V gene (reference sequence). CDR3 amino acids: CSATGTDTHNEQFF. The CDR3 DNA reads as TGCAGTGCCACTGGGACAGACACTCACAATGAGCAGTTCTTC.